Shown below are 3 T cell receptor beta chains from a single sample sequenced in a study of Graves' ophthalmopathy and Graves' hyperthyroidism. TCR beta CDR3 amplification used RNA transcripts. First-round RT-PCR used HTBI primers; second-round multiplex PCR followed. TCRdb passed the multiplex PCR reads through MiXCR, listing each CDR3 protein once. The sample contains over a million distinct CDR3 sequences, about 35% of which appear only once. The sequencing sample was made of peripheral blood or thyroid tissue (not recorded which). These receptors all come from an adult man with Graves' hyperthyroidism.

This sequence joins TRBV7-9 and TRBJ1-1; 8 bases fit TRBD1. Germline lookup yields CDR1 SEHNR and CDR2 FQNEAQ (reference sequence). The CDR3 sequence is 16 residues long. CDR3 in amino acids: CASGRGDRLHHTEAFF. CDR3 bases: TGTGCTAGCGGCAGGGGGGACAGGTTACATCACACTGAAGCTTTCTTT. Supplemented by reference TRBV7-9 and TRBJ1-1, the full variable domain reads DTGVSQNPRHKITKRGQNVTFRCDPISEHNRLYWYRQTLGQGPEFLTYFQNEAQLEKSRLLSDRFSAERPKGSFSTLEIQRTEQGDSAMYLCASGRGDRLHHTEAFFGQGTRLTVV.

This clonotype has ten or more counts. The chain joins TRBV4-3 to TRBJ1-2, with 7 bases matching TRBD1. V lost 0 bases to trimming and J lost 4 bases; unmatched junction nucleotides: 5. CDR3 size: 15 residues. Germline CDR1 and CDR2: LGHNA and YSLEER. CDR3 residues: CASSQDTGASYGYTF. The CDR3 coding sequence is TGCGCCAGCAGCCAAGACACAGGGGCATCCTATGGCTACACCTTC.

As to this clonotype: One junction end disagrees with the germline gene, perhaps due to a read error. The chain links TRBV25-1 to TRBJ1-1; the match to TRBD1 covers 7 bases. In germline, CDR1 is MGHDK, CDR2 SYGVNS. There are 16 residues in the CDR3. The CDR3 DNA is TGTGCCGGCAGTGACTCGACAGGGCCCCCAAACACTGAAGCTTTCTTT. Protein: CAGSDSTGPPNTEAFF.